The 18 T cell receptor beta chains below come from one sample, sequenced in a study of regulatory T cells in long-lasting Graves disease. Combining iRepertoire HTBI primers with Arm-PCR of CDR3 regions, the authors built TCR beta libraries. TCRdb processed the multiplex PCR reads anew with MiXCR; each CDR3 protein has one entry. The top ten clones hold around 10% of a sample with about half a million distinct CDR3 sequences, more than 10% of them seen once. Specified time point: newly diagnosed GD, antithyroid drugs for less than 3 months. Generation of the TCR library employed RNA extracted from PBMCs. The same sample was also studied in work on T cells in Graves' hyperthyroidism and ophthalmopathy.

This material consisted of peripheral blood mononuclear cells (PBMCs), taken at new diagnosis, from a patient treated with antithyroid drugs. Receptors were obtained from a woman aged 25 to 39 with Graves disease.

This clonotype was counted ten times or more. V gene TRBV12-3 or TRBV12-4 combines with J gene TRBJ2-7, with TRBD1 identical over 8 bases. The CDR3 sequence is 15 residues long. The trim removed 3 bases at V and 5 bases at J, leaving 9 bases unmatched. The CDR3 reads CASSFGQGGLHEQYF. CDR3 bases: TGTGCCAGCAGTTTCGGACAGGGAGGCCTCCACGAGCAGTACTTC.

For this clonotype: A read error may account for a junction end that differs from germline. The chain carries TRBV19 and TRBJ1-6, with no clear D. In germline, CDR1 is LNHDA, CDR2 SQIVND (reference sequence). This CDR3 contains 14 residues. Written as DNA, the CDR3 is TGTGCCCGTAGTATTTCTTTGACTTCTTCACCCCTCCACTTT. This translates into CARSISLTSSPLHF. Full variable domain (outside the CDR3, taken from reference TRBV19 and TRBJ1-6): DGGITQSPKYLFRKEGQNVTLSCEQNLNHDAMYWYRQDPGQGLRLIYYSQIVNDFQKGDIAEGYSVSREKKESFPLTVTSAQKNPTAFYLCARSISLTSSPLHFGNGTRLTVT.

Here the CDR3 DNA reads TGTGCCAGCGGAGAGAGGATTCGGTATGGCTACACCTTC. Protein: CASGERIRYGYTF. V is TRBV6-1 and J is TRBJ1-2; the D is unclear. In germline, CDR1 is MNHNS, CDR2 SASEGT. With 8 bases removed from V and 5 bases from J, the gap between germline ends came to 15 bases. This CDR3 has 13 amino acids.

The sample holds many counts of this clonotype. The rearrangement links TRBV19 to TRBJ2-5; 7 nucleotides line up with TRBD1. The CDR3 is made up of 13 amino acids. J was trimmed by 4 bases and V by 6 bases; bases with no gene match: 5. Per germline, CDR1 LNHDA and CDR2 SQIVND (reference sequence). As DNA, the CDR3 is TGTGCCAGTAGCAACAGGGGCGGAGAGACCCAGTACTTC. As protein: CASSNRGGETQYF. Supplemented by reference TRBV19 and TRBJ2-5, the full variable domain reads DGGITQSPKYLFRKEGQNVTLSCEQNLNHDAMYWYRQDPGQGLRLIYYSQIVNDFQKGDIAEGYSVSREKKESFPLTVTSAQKNPTAFYLCASSNRGGETQYFGPGTRLLVL.

There are many counts of this clonotype. The V gene is TRBV11-2, the J gene TRBJ2-3; D remains unclear. The CDR3 covers 15 residues. Per the germline V gene, CDR1 is SGHAT and CDR2 is FQNNGV. Trimming stripped 2 bases from V and 0 bases from J, with 9 bases between. CDR3 nucleotide sequence: TGTGCCAGCAGCTTAACTGTAGCTAGCACAGATACGCAGTATTTT. Protein sequence: CASSLTVASTDTQYF.

This clonotype was seen ten or more times. CDR3 amino acids: CASSSRIDISYNEQFF. The CDR3 DNA is TGTGCCAGCAGCTCCCGAATTGACATCTCCTACAATGAGCAGTTCTTC. The rearrangement joins TRBV11-2 to TRBJ2-1; D gene unclear. Germline V gene sequence: CDR1 SGHAT, CDR2 FQNNGV. The V end was cut by 4 bases, the J end by 0 bases, with 13 bases between. The CDR3 extends over 16 amino acids.

This chain joins TRBV11-3 and TRBJ2-1, with D maybe TRBD1 (5 bases). CDR3 length: 14 residues. V lost 5 bases, J lost 6 bases, and 14 bases lay in between. Germline-derived CDR1 and CDR2 are SGHNT and YENEEA. CDR3 in DNA: TGTGCCAGCAGCCCGGTTCAGGGTAGCAATGAGCAGTTCTTC. This encodes CASSPVQGSNEQFF.

This clonotype was detected ten times or more. This chain links TRBV12-3 or TRBV12-4 with TRBJ1-2; 9 positions match TRBD1. J was trimmed by 4 bases and V by 4 bases; bases with no gene match: 10. This CDR3 contains 16 residues. The CDR3 DNA is TGTGCCAGCAGTTATAAACAGGGGGCGCGAGTCTATGGCTACACCTTC. Residues: CASSYKQGARVYGYTF.

This clonotype was recorded many times. V usage is TRBV2 and J usage is TRBJ1-5, with no clear D. The CDR3 consists of 13 residues. Germline V CDR1 and CDR2: SNHLY, FYNNEI. V lost 4 bases and J 6 bases, leaving 10 bases between the germline ends. Here the CDR3 reads CASSVGSGQPQHF. The CDR3 DNA sequence: TGTGCCAGCAGTGTTGGGTCGGGTCAGCCCCAGCATTTT.

The CDR3, as DNA: TGTGCCAGCTCACCAATGTCGTCGGGTCACGAGCAGTACTTC. Protein sequence: CASSPMSSGHEQYF. V usage is TRBV18 and J usage is TRBJ2-7; D remains unclear. The CDR3 is made up of 14 amino acids. Germline assignment: CDR1 KGHSH and CDR2 LQKENI. The V gene lost 2 bases and the J gene lost 5 bases, with 13 bases spanning the gap. Looking up the rest from reference TRBV18 and TRBJ2-7 gives the full variable domain: NAGVMQNPRHLVRRRGQEARLRCSPMKGHSHVYWYRQLPEEGLKFMVYLQKENIIDESGMPKERFSAEFPKEGPSILRIQQVVRGDSAAYFCASSPMSSGHEQYFGPGTRLTVT.

This clonotype was seen many times. The rearrangement links TRBV6-1 to TRBJ1-6; a weak D match, TRBD1 (5 bases). The CDR3 contains 17 residues. With 2 bases removed from V and 0 bases from J, the gap between germline ends came to 11 bases. Germline loops: CDR1 MNHNS, CDR2 SASEGT. This chain's CDR3 is CASSERGFSSYNSPLHF. CDR3 DNA sequence: TGTGCCAGCAGTGAAAGGGGTTTTAGCTCCTATAATTCACCCCTCCACTTT.

This clonotype showed up many times. At one end, the junction sequence differs from germline, possibly due to a read error. The chain combines TRBV29-1 with TRBJ1-1; D ambiguous. There are 12 residues in the CDR3. Germline CDR1 is SQVTM and CDR2 is ANQGSEA. The CDR3 here is CSAEWTRTEAFF. Written as DNA, the CDR3 is TGCAGCGCTGAATGGACCCGGACTGAAGCTTTCTTT.

Regarding this clonotype: This may come from a read error, since a much larger clone is one base off. V gene TRBV20-1 combines with J gene TRBJ1-1, with D hard to call. There are 13 residues in the CDR3. Germline CDR1 DFQATT, CDR2 SNEGSKA (reference sequence). Here the CDR3 DNA reads TGCAGTGCTAGGGGTAGGCTGAACACTGGAGCTTTCTTT. Translation gives CSARGRLNTGAFF.

This chain connects TRBV27 to TRBJ2-5; D may be TRBD1 (5 bases). Germline assignment: CDR1 MNHEY and CDR2 SMNVEV (reference sequence). The V gene lost 4 bases and the J gene lost 4 bases, with 13 bases spanning the gap. This CDR3 region has 14 residues. The chain's CDR3 is CASSWQGRGETQYF. The CDR3 DNA sequence: TGTGCCAGCAGTTGGCAGGGTAGAGGAGAGACCCAGTACTTC.

This clonotype occurred a few times. The chain uses TRBV4-2 and TRBJ2-1; TRBD2 matches 8 bases. CDR1 is LGHNA and CDR2 is YNFKEQ in the germline V gene. V lost 6 bases to trimming and J lost 0 bases; unmatched junction nucleotides: 10. This CDR3 comprises 17 residues. As DNA, the CDR3 is TGTGCCAGCAGTCCTGGACTAGCCGATAGCTCCTACAATGAGCAGTTCTTC. Protein: CASSPGLADSSYNEQFF.

On this clonotype itself: This may be a read error, as it is one base from a much larger clone. The gene calls are TRBV18 and TRBJ1-1; no reliable D call. Germline V CDR1 and CDR2: KGHSH, LQKENI. The CDR3 consists of 13 residues. CDR3 sequence reads: CAGSPDQNTEAFF. In nucleotides, the CDR3 is TGTGCCGGCTCCCCTGACCAGAACACTGAAGCTTTCTTT.

The chain employs TRBV4-1 and TRBJ1-4, with D possibly TRBD1 on 6 matching bases. CDR1 MGHRA and CDR2 YSYEKL come from the germline V gene. Trimming pared 5 bases from V and 4 bases from J, leaving 11 bases between. This CDR3 contains 14 residues. Here the CDR3 reads CASSTGRDNEKLFF. In DNA form, the CDR3 reads TGCGCCAGCAGCACAGGGAGGGATAATGAAAAACTGTTTTTT.

The table lists this clonotype with many counts. The chain combines TRBV15 with TRBJ1-1, with D unclear. The germline gives CDR1 LNHNV, CDR2 YYDKDF (reference sequence). The V and J ends lost 0 bases and 0 bases respectively, with 8 bases between them. There are 15 residues in the CDR3. CDR3 protein: CATSRDRLLNTEAFF. As DNA, the CDR3 is TGTGCCACCAGCAGAGATAGACTCCTGAACACTGAAGCTTTCTTT.